This T cell receptor beta chain emerged from a study of molecular identifiers for immune sequencing clone quantification. Study results and limitations: Clones exceeding 20 RNA copies carried over 97% of effector molecules but under 1% of naive-cell molecules.

Naive CD8 libraries were made from 20,000 to 1,000,000 sorted cells, and they used 10%, 30% or 50% RNA. Naive CD8 T cells were picked out by sorting for CD8+CD4-CCR7+CD45RA+. Preparation of the bulk TCR libraries relied on previously described methods and listed TCR primers. TCRdb re-called the PCR reads with MiXCR, one entry per CDR3 protein. In the table there are 63,000 or so distinct CDR3 sequences, under 20% of which are singletons. In the case of this clonotype: Its antigen is as yet unknown.

CDR3 size: 17 residues. Germline assignment: CDR1 SGHRS and CDR2 YFSETQ. V was pared by 4 bases and J by 2 bases, with 22 bases between. The receptor was isolated from a human donor in good health. Some libraries in this study had Jurkat cell RNA spiked in. Specimen: naive CD8+ T cells from blood, with Jurkat cell RNA spiked in. Subset defined: FACS-sorted CD8+CD4-CCR7+CD45RA+ naive T cells. The genes are TRBV5-1 and TRBJ2-7; D gene uncertain. CDR3 protein: CASSPAVVGGTAYEQYF. DNA of the CDR3: TGCGCCAGCAGCCCTGCGGTTGTTGGCGGAACCGCCTACGAGCAGTACTTC.